A selection of T cell receptor beta chains follows, all from one sample in a study of Ad26.COV2.S vaccination and SARS-CoV-2 variants. Clones were read by immunoSEQ multiplex PCR, and TCRdb kept only the in-frame ones, dropping some. The sample has about 410,000 clones; 88% are singletons. The sample was peripheral blood, taken in a trial of Ad26.COV2.S vaccine versus placebo. Source of these receptors: a person between 18 and 65 years old who received the Ad26.COV2.S COVID-19 vaccine or a placebo. Each CDR3 is given with its conserved first and last residue. The order of the fields is clone size, V gene, J gene, D gene, CDR3 DNA, CDR3 protein. D genes are given only for firm matches. For some rows the clone size is stated as once, few or many, or as a class when expanded; others skip it.

>.|TRBV3-1/TRBV3-2|TRBJ2-5|.
TGTGCCAGCAGCCAACTAGAGACCCAGTACTTC
CASSQLETQYF
>.|TRBV11-2|TRBJ2-7|.
TGTGCCAGCAGCCTGGACTCGTCATACGAGCAGTACTTC
CASSLDSSYEQYF
>few|TRBV7-9|TRBJ2-7|.
TGTGCCAGCAGCTTAGGGGGCCCAGATTACGAGCAGTACTTC
CASSLGGPDYEQYF
>.|TRBV3-1/TRBV3-2|TRBJ2-3|TRBD2
TGTGCCAGCAGTTTTAGCGGGGGGGCCCCTGGGCAGTATTTT
CASSFSGGAPGQYF
>.|TRBV24-1|TRBJ2-5|.
TGTGCCACCAGTGAGGGGGGATACGCGGGGCGGGAGACCCAGTACTTC
CATSEGGYAGRETQYF
>.|TRBV19|TRBJ2-7|.
TGTGCCAGTAGGGGGACAACCTCCTACGAGCAGTACTTC
CASRGTTSYEQYF
>.|TRBV5-1|TRBJ2-7|.
TGCGCCAGCAGCTTGGGCGACGGTGACACTGACGAGCAGTACTTC
CASSLGDGDTDEQYF
>.|TRBV4-1|TRBJ2-3|TRBD2
TGCGCCAGCAGCCAGGCTACTAGCGGGGGAACAGATACGCAGTATTTT
CASSQATSGGTDTQYF
>.|TRBV5-6|TRBJ2-3|.
TGTGCCAGCAGCTTTTTTATCGCGGGCACAGATACGCAGTATTTT
CASSFFIAGTDTQYF
>.|TRBV13|TRBJ1-6|.
TGTGCCAGCAGCTTAGGCGCAGAGTTTGGCTATAATTCACCCCTCCACTTT
CASSLGAEFGYNSPLHF
>.|TRBV5-1|TRBJ2-7|TRBD1
TGCGCCAGCAGCCCACAGGGGGCGCAGTCCGAGCAGTACTTC
CASSPQGAQSEQYF
>.|TRBV6-5|TRBJ1-4|.
TGTGCCAGCAGTCTCGCAGGGGAAAAACTGTTTTTT
CASSLAGEKLFF
>once|TRBV15|TRBJ1-6|.
TGTGCCACCAGCAGTACCAGGGTTCGCTCACCCCTCCACTTT
CATSSTRVRSPLHF
>few|TRBV3-1/TRBV3-2|TRBJ1-2|TRBD1
TGTGCCAGCAGCCAAGATACAGGGGCTGGCTACACCTTC
CASSQDTGAGYTF
>.|TRBV4-3|TRBJ2-1|.
TGCGCCAGCAGATCAGCTCTAAGCTCCTACAATGAGCAGTTCTTC
CASRSALSSYNEQFF
>.|TRBV29-1|TRBJ2-5|.
TGCAGCGTTGACTACAGCCGCGCAGAGACCCAGTACTTC
CSVDYSRAETQYF
>.|TRBV12-3/TRBV12-4|TRBJ2-3|.
TGTGCCAGCTCGGACAGCACAGATACGCAGTATTTT
CASSDSTDTQYF
>.|TRBV19|TRBJ1-6|TRBD1
TGTGCCAGTAGTACGGACAGGAATTCACCCCTCCACTTT
CASSTDRNSPLHF
>.|TRBV6-4|TRBJ2-1|TRBD2
TGTGCCAGCGGCCCGACTAGCGGGGGGCCCCAGTTCTTC
CASGPTSGGPQFF
>.|TRBV2|TRBJ2-1|.
TGTGCCAGCCAGCCACAGGAGTACAATGAGCAGTTCTTC
CASQPQEYNEQFF
>.|TRBV11-2|TRBJ2-5|.
TGTGCCAGCAGCTTACGGGCGGCGGTAGAGACCCAGTACTTC
CASSLRAAVETQYF
>.|TRBV7-8|TRBJ2-2|.
TGTGCCAGCAGCTTAGCTTCTAACACCGGGGAGCTGTTTTTT
CASSLASNTGELFF
>.|TRBV10-3|TRBJ2-3|.
TGTGCCATCAGTGAACCCCGTGGGGGGGGGCAAGGATACACAGATACGCAGTATTTT
CAISEPRGGGQGYTDTQYF
>.|TRBV7-8|TRBJ2-1|TRBD1
TGTGCCAGCAACAGCGAACCCGGGACAGACAATGAGCAGTTCTTC
CASNSEPGTDNEQFF
>once|TRBV12-3/TRBV12-4|TRBJ1-1|.
TGTGCCAGCAGCCACGTGAACACTGAAGCTTTCTTT
CASSHVNTEAFF
>.|TRBV5-1|TRBJ1-4|TRBD1
TGCGCCAGCAGCATACAGGGGGCGCGAGGCGAAAAACTGTTTTTT
CASSIQGARGEKLFF
>.|TRBV11-2|TRBJ1-2|.
TGTGCCAGCAGCTTAGATTCTCGGACAGTTTATGGCTACACCTTC
CASSLDSRTVYGYTF
>.|TRBV24-1|TRBJ2-2|TRBD1
TGTGCCACCAGTGGTCACAGGGGGCTCTACGGGGAGCTGTTTTTT
CATSGHRGLYGELFF
>.|TRBV11-3|TRBJ2-2|.
TGTGCCAGCAGCTCGTCACTTAACCGGGACTCCCGTTCCACCGGGGAGCTGTTTTTT
CASSSSLNRDSRSTGELFF
>.|TRBV7-9|TRBJ2-6|.
TGTGCCAGCAGCTTCCAACTTTCTGGGGCCAACGTCCTGACTTTC
CASSFQLSGANVLTF
>.|TRBV5-5|TRBJ2-1|.
TGTGCCAGCAGCCGCCCGCTTGGGGGGCCCGCCTACAATGAGCAGTTCTTC
CASSRPLGGPAYNEQFF
>once|TRBV27|TRBJ2-2|.
TGTGCCAGCAGCCGAGGGGGGAGGGAGCTGTTTTTT
CASSRGGRELFF
>.|TRBV21-1|TRBJ2-7|.
TGTGCCAGCAGCAATGAGGATCCGGTGGGGGTAAGATACGAGCAGTACTTC
CASSNEDPVGVRYEQYF
>few|TRBV2|TRBJ1-3|.
TGTGCCAGCGGGACTGTTCGTGGAAACACCATATATTTT
CASGTVRGNTIYF
>.|TRBV3-1/TRBV3-2|TRBJ2-4|.
TGTGCCAGCAGCCAAGTGTTCGGGGTAGCCAAAAACATTCAGTACTTC
CASSQVFGVAKNIQYF
>.|TRBV14|TRBJ1-2|.
TGTGCCAGCAGCCAAGACGCCCTCCGGGACTTCTATGGCTACACCTTC
CASSQDALRDFYGYTF
>.|TRBV7-2|TRBJ2-4|.
TGTGCCAGCAGCTTATCCGGGACATTAGCCAAAAACATTCAGTACTTC
CASSLSGTLAKNIQYF
>.|TRBV19|TRBJ2-4|.
TGTGCCAGTAGTATTGGGTTGAGCATTCAGTACTTC
CASSIGLSIQYF
>.|TRBV4-2|TRBJ1-1|.
TGTGCCAGCAGCCAACAGGGATTGGAAGCTTTCTTT
CASSQQGLEAFF
>.|TRBV7-9|TRBJ2-7|TRBD2
TGTGCCAGCAGCTTAGCAGGAGCGGGGTCCTACGAGCAGTACTTC
CASSLAGAGSYEQYF
>.|TRBV4-1|TRBJ2-3|TRBD2
TGCGCCAGCAGCCAAGGTCGGCGGGGGGGCACAGATACGCAGTATTTT
CASSQGRRGGTDTQYF
>.|TRBV19|TRBJ1-2|.
TGTGCCAGTACCTACGAAGCGGGGGCTAGTGGCTACACCTTC
CASTYEAGASGYTF
>.|TRBV5-5|TRBJ2-7|TRBD1
TGTGCCAGCAGCTTGGGAGGGACAGGGGGCTACGAGCAGTACTTC
CASSLGGTGGYEQYF
>.|TRBV7-9|TRBJ2-1|.
TGTGCCAGCAGCTTAAAGTTTCCGGGGATGGAATCGTGGGAGCAGTTCTTC
CASSLKFPGMESWEQFF
>.|TRBV2|TRBJ2-2|TRBD1
TGTGCCAGCAGGTCACAGGGGGCTAACGGGGAGCTGTTTTTT
CASRSQGANGELFF
>.|TRBV6-6|TRBJ1-2|TRBD1
TGTGCCAGCACCCTAGACAGGGGGGAAGATGGCTACACCTTC
CASTLDRGEDGYTF
>.|TRBV7-9|TRBJ1-2|.
TGTGCCAGCAGCTTAGTGTCAGCTAACTATGGCTACACCTTC
CASSLVSANYGYTF
>.|TRBV3-1/TRBV3-2|TRBJ2-3|TRBD2
TGTGCCAGCAGCCCCGGGACTAGCCCTAGTACGCAGTATTTT
CASSPGTSPSTQYF
>.|TRBV7-6|TRBJ1-1|.
TGTGCCAGCAGCCCCGTTGGGATATCGTTTCAAACAGAGAACACTGAAGCTTTCTTT
CASSPVGISFQTENTEAFF
>.|TRBV3-1/TRBV3-2|TRBJ1-2|.
TGTGCCAGCAGCCCCCACGGGGCTGGCTACACCTTC
CASSPHGAGYTF